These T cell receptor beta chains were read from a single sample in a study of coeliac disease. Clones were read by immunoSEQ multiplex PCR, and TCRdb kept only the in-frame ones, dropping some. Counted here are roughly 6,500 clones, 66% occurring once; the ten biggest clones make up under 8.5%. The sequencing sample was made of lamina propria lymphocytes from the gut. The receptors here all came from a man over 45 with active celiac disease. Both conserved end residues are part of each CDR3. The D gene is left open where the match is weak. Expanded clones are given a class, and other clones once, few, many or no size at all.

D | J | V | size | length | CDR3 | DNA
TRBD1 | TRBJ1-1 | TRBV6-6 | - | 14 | CASSYDRGNTEAFF | TGTGCCAGCAGTTACGACAGGGGGAACACTGAAGCTTTCTTT
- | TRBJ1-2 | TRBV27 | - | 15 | CASSLGAGVTYGYTF | TGTGCCAGCAGTTTAGGGGCAGGGGTAACGTATGGCTACACCTTC
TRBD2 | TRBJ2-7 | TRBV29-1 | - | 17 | CSVELAGGIKSSYEQYF | TGCAGCGTTGAACTAGCGGGGGGAATTAAAAGCTCCTACGAGCAGTACTTC
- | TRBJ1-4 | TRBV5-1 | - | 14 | CASSLGAPREKLFF | TGCGCCAGCAGCTTGGGCGCTCCCCGAGAAAAACTGTTTTTT
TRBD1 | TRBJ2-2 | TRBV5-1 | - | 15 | CASSLQLTGAGELFF | TGCGCCAGCAGCTTGCAACTGACAGGGGCCGGGGAGCTGTTTTTT
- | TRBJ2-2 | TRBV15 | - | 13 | CATTPMSTGELFF | TGTGCCACCACTCCTATGAGCACCGGGGAGCTGTTTTTT
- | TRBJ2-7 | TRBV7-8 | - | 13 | CASSLAVSYEQYF | TGTGCCAGCAGCTTAGCCGTCTCCTACGAGCAGTACTTC
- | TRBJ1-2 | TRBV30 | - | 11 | CAWGPSGGYTF | TGTGCCTGGGGACCCAGCGGTGGCTACACCTTC
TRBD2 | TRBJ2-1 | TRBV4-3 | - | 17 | CASSRTSGRAGVNEQFF | TGCGCCAGCAGTCGGACTAGCGGGAGGGCCGGAGTGAATGAGCAGTTCTTC
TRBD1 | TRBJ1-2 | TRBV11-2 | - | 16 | CASSPTGTGYNYGYTF | TGTGCCAGCAGCCCAACGGGGACAGGCTATAACTATGGCTACACCTTC
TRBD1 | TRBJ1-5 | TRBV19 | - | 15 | CASSKGGQDNQPQHF | TGTGCCAGTAGTAAAGGGGGACAGGACAATCAGCCCCAGCATTTT
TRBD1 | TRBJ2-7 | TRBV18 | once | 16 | CASSPPTGVSPYEQYF | TGTGCCAGCTCACCACCAACAGGGGTCAGCCCTTACGAGCAGTACTTC
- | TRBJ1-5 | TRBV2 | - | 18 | CASSFEKEGPLTNQPQHF | TGTGCCAGCAGTTTCGAGAAGGAGGGTCCTCTAACGAATCAGCCCCAGCATTTT
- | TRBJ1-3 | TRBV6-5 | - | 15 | CASRGLTEGGNTIYF | TGTGCCAGCCGAGGGTTAACGGAGGGGGGAAACACCATATATTTT
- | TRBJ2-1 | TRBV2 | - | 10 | CASSSNEQFF | TGTGCCAGCAGTTCGAATGAGCAGTTCTTC
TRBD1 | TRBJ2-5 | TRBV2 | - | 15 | CASSLRGTQQETQYF | TGTGCCAGCAGCCTCAGGGGGACACAACAAGAGACCCAGTACTTC
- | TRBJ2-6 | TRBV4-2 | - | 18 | CASSLAYRLQSRANVLTF | TGTGCCAGCAGCCTTGCCTACAGGTTACAAAGTCGGGCCAACGTCCTGACTTTC
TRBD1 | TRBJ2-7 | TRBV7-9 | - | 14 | CASSLPQGAYEQYF | TGTGCCAGCAGCTTACCACAGGGGGCCTACGAGCAGTACTTC
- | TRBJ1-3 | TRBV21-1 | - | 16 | CASSNRGLGAGNTIYF | TGTGCCAGCAGCAATCGGGGGTTAGGCGCTGGAAACACCATATATTTT
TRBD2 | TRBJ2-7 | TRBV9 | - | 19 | CASSVYETGLAGGTYEQYF | TGTGCCAGCAGCGTATACGAGACGGGACTAGCGGGGGGCACCTACGAGCAGTACTTC
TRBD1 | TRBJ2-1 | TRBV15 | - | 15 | CATSRAGTGYNEQFF | TGTGCCACCAGCAGGGCCGGGACAGGGTACAATGAGCAGTTCTTC
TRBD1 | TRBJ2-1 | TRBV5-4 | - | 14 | CASRLTGSYNEQFF | TGTGCCAGCAGACTGACAGGGAGCTACAATGAGCAGTTCTTC
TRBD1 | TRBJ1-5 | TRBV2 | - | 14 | CASSGDRGNQPQHF | TGTGCCAGCAGCGGGGACAGGGGCAATCAGCCCCAGCATTTT
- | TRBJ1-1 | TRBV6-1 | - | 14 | CASSPTRVNTEAFF | TGTGCCAGCAGCCCTACCAGGGTGAACACTGAAGCTTTCTTT
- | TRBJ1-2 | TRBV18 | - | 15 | CASSPGGGDYYGYTF | TGTGCCAGCTCACCGGGAGGAGGGGACTACTATGGCTACACCTTC
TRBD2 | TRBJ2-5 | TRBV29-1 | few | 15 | CSVGLAGKPQETQYF | TGCAGCGTTGGCCTAGCGGGGAAACCCCAAGAGACCCAGTACTTC
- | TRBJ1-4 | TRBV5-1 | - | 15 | CASSPRGTTNEKLFF | TGCGCCAGCAGCCCCCGGGGAACAACTAATGAAAAACTGTTTTTT
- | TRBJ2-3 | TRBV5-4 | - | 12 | CASSSYLDTQYF | TGTGCCAGCAGCTCTTACTTGGATACGCAGTATTTT
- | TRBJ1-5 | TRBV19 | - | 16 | CASSGFQGLGNQPQHF | TGTGCCAGTAGCGGATTTCAGGGGCTTGGCAATCAGCCCCAGCATTTT
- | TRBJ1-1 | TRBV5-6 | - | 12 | CASSRTLEGAFF | TGTGCCAGCAGCAGGACTCTCGAAGGGGCTTTCTTT
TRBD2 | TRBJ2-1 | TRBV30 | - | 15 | CAWSAGLAEYNEQFF | TGTGCCTGGAGCGCGGGACTAGCGGAGTACAATGAGCAGTTCTTC
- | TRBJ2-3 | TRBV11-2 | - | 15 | CASSLGRASTDTQYF | TGTGCCAGCAGCTTAGGGCGGGCGAGCACAGATACGCAGTATTTT
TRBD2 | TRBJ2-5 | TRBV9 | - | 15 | CASSLTGLAGETQYF | TGTGCCAGCAGCCTCACGGGACTAGCGGGAGAGACCCAGTACTTC
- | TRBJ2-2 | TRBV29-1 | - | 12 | CSVDRGTGELFF | TGCAGCGTTGATAGAGGGACCGGGGAGCTGTTTTTT
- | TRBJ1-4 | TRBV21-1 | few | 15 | CASSKGAIKSEKLFF | TGTGCCAGCAGCAAAGGGGCAATTAAGAGTGAAAAACTGTTTTTT
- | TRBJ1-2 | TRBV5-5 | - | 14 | CASSLVPGDYGYTF | TGTGCCAGCAGCTTGGTCCCGGGAGACTATGGCTACACCTTC